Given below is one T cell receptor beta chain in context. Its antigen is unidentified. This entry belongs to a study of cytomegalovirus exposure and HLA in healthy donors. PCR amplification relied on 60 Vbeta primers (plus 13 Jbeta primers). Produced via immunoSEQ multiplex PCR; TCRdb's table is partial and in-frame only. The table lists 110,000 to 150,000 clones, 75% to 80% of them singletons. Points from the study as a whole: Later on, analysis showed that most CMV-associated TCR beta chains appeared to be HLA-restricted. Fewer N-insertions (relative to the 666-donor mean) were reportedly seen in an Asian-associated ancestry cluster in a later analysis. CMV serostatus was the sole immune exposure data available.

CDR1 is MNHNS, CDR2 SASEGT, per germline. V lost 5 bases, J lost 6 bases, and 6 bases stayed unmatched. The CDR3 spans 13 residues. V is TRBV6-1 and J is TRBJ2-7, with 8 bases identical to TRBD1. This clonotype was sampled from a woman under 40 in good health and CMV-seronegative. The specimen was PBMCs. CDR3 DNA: TGTGCCAGCAGTTGGGACAGGCTGGCCGAGCAGTACTTC. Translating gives CASSWDRLAEQYF.